These 22 T cell receptor beta chains were sequenced from one sample in a study of T cell responses to AZD1222 COVID-19 vaccine. The assay was immunoSEQ multiplex PCR, and TCRdb's table has in-frame clones only and misses some. The data hold around 170,000 clones, with roughly 88% observed a single time. Sequenced material: peripheral blood, taken on day 0 of AZD1222 vaccination. These receptors were taken from an adult in good health.

This chain connects TRBV18 to TRBJ2-7; D not resolved. This CDR3 has 14 amino acids. The germline V gene has CDR1 KGHSH and CDR2 LQKENI. V lost 2 bases and J lost 0, with 8 bases in between. The CDR3 sequence is CASSPFETSYEQYF. Written as DNA, the CDR3 is TGTGCCAGCTCACCATTCGAAACCTCCTACGAGCAGTACTTC. Combining the CDR3 with reference TRBV18 and TRBJ2-7 gives the whole variable domain NAGVMQNPRHLVRRRGQEARLRCSPMKGHSHVYWYRQLPEEGLKFMVYLQKENIIDESGMPKERFSAEFPKEGPSILRIQQVVRGDSAAYFCASSPFETSYEQYFGPGTRLTVT.

The chain carries TRBV2 and TRBJ2-3; D remains unclear. Germline CDR1 reads SNHLY; CDR2 reads FYNNEI. Trimming pared 4 bases from V and 1 base from J, leaving 9 bases between. This CDR3 is 14 amino acids long. CDR3 residues: CASSVLKGTDTQYF. The CDR3 DNA reads as TGTGCCAGCAGTGTTCTGAAGGGCACAGATACGCAGTATTTT. The full variable domain, rest sourced from reference TRBV2 and TRBJ2-3, is EPEVTQTPSHQVTQMGQEVILRCVPISNHLYFYWYRQILGQKVEFLVSFYNNEISEKSEIFDDQFSVERPDGSNFTLKIRSTKLEDSAMYFCASSVLKGTDTQYFGPGTRLTVL.

The chain combines TRBV6-6 with TRBJ2-6; D is ambiguous. The CDR3 spans 16 residues. Germline V gives CDR1 MNHNY, CDR2 SVGAGI (reference sequence). The germline V and J ends were trimmed by 0 bases and 2 bases, with 8 bases remaining between them. The DNA of the CDR3 is TGTGCCAGCAGTTACTCCCCAGGACCTGGGGCCAACGTCCTGACTTTC. Amino acid sequence: CASSYSPGPGANVLTF.

This chain uses TRBV5-4 with TRBJ1-2, with D perhaps matching TRBD1 (5 bases). The CDR3 runs to 13 residues. V lost 3 bases to trimming and J lost 5 bases, with 11 bases between them. Germline values: CDR1 SGHNT, CDR2 YYREEE (reference sequence). CDR3 in DNA: TGTGCCAGCAGCTCCAATGGGGGTTATGGCTACACCTTC. Translation gives CASSSNGGYGYTF.

V usage is TRBV7-9 and J usage is TRBJ2-5; TRBD2 matches at 8 bases. CDR1 SEHNR and CDR2 FQNEAQ come from the germline V gene (reference sequence). The CDR3 loop spans 16 amino acids. V shed 5 bases and J 1 base; nucleotides not matched to a gene: 9. In DNA, the CDR3 is TGTGCCAGCAGCCCTAGTGGCGGGGGGATCCAAGAGACCCAGTACTTC. Amino acids: CASSPSGGGIQETQYF.

A single count supports this clone. The rearrangement uses TRBV3-1 (or the pseudogene TRBV3-2) and TRBJ2-1; a possible D gene is TRBD2 (5 bases). Germline CDR1 is LGHDT and CDR2 is YNNKEL (reference sequence). This CDR3 has 14 amino acids. V was cut by 6 bases and J by 6 bases, with 15 bases left in between. The CDR3 DNA reads as TGTGCCAGCAGTACCCTTGTAGCGCCCAATGAGCAGTTCTTC. Translating it yields CASSTLVAPNEQFF.

The chain couples TRBV5-1 to TRBJ2-1, with D maybe TRBD2 (6 bases). CDR1 is SGHRS and CDR2 is YFSETQ in the germline V gene. The CDR3 length is 13 residues. Trimming left V 7 bases short and J 6 bases short, with 14 bases between. The CDR3 region has the DNA TGCGCCAGCGCACTAGCCTCCCTCAATGAGCAGTTCTTC. It encodes CASALASLNEQFF.

The J gene is TRBJ2-3, the V gene TRBV18; no clear D. The germline CDR1 and CDR2 sequences are KGHSH and LQKENI. The V and J ends lost 4 bases and 0 bases respectively, with 14 bases between them. CDR3 length: 16 residues. CDR3 region: CASSQVSELSTDTQYF. The CDR3, as DNA: TGTGCCAGCTCACAAGTTTCAGAACTTAGCACAGATACGCAGTATTTT.

This clone was counted once. Other DNA sequences of this sample code for an identical CDR3. The chain couples TRBV7-3 to TRBJ2-5; possibly TRBD1 for D (6 bases). Between the trimmed V and J ends, which lost 5 bases and 2 bases, there was a span of 12 bases. Germline V gene data show CDR1 as SGHTA and CDR2 as FQGTGA. The CDR3 has 14 amino acids. CDR3 DNA: TGTGCCAGCAGCCCAACAGGGTTACAAGAGACCCAGTACTTC. Translated, it gives CASSPTGLQETQYF.

This clone was found once. CDR3 amino acids: CASNPGGQSSYEQYF. DNA for the CDR3: TGTGCCAGCAACCCGGGAGGGCAGTCCTCCTACGAGCAGTACTTC. The V gene is TRBV28, the J gene TRBJ2-7; 8 positions match TRBD2. The CDR3 has 15 residues. V lost 7 bases, J lost 0 bases, and 8 bases stayed unmatched. The germline V gene encodes CDR1 MDHEN and CDR2 SYDVKM. Together with reference TRBV28 and TRBJ2-7, the CDR3 gives the full variable domain: DVKVTQSSRYLVKRTGEKVFLECVQDMDHENMFWYRQDPGLGLRLIYFSYDVKMKEKGDIPEGYSVSREKKERFSLILESASTNQTSMYLCASNPGGQSSYEQYFGPGTRLTVT.

The V and J genes are TRBV28 and TRBJ1-6, with D unclear. Germline V gives CDR1 MDHEN, CDR2 SYDVKM. This CDR3 region has 18 residues. The ends were cut back, 4 bases at V and 5 bases at J, with 21 bases in the middle. CDR3 nucleotides: TGTGCCAGCAGTTCCCCCTACCCCGGGATCCTAAATAATTCACCCCTCCACTTT. Encoded protein: CASSSPYPGILNNSPLHF.

J is TRBJ2-1 and V is TRBV5-1, with 8 bases that match TRBD1. The CDR3 totals 15 residues. Germline CDR1 is SGHRS and CDR2 is YFSETQ. V lost 0 bases, J lost 7 bases, and 6 bases stayed unmatched. The CDR3 DNA is TGCGCCAGCAGCTTGGGGACAGGGCTTCGGAATGAGCAGTTCTTC. Translation gives CASSLGTGLRNEQFF.

The CDR3 reads CASLGLLNTGELFF. The CDR3 coding sequence is TGTGCCAGCCTCGGACTGCTAAACACCGGGGAGCTGTTTTTT. The chain joins TRBV6-5 to TRBJ2-2; D perhaps matches TRBD2 (5 bases). Trimming left V 8 bases short and J 2 bases short, with 12 bases between. CDR1 MNHEY and CDR2 SVGAGI come from the germline V gene. CDR3 length: 14 residues.

The sample holds one count of this clone. The chain couples TRBV7-3 to TRBJ2-1; 10 nucleotides agree with TRBD2. J gave up 4 bases and V 5 bases, and 5 bases lay outside the gene matches. The length of the CDR3 is 15 residues. Germline loops: CDR1 SGHTA, CDR2 FQGTGA. CDR3 region: CASSPGTSAYNEQFF. CDR3 nucleotides: TGTGCCAGCAGCCCCGGGACTAGCGCATACAATGAGCAGTTCTTC.

This clone has more than one count but fewer than ten. The chain links TRBV6-6 to TRBJ2-3; 13 bases align to TRBD2. The CDR3 consists of 16 residues. Trimming removed 7 bases from V and 4 bases from J; junction bases left unmatched: 8. The germline CDR1 and CDR2 sequences are MNHNY and SVGAGI (reference sequence). In DNA form, the CDR3 reads TGTGCCAGCAACCAACTAGCGGGGGGGGTCTCAGATACGCAGTATTTT. Translating gives CASNQLAGGVSDTQYF.

The V gene is TRBV27, the J gene TRBJ1-5; D not resolved. The CDR3 spans 16 residues. CDR1 is MNHEY and CDR2 is SMNVEV in the germline V gene (reference sequence). The V end lost 5 bases, the J end lost 1 base, and 15 bases lay between the germline ends. The CDR3 nucleotides are TGTGCCAGCAGTCTCCAGGCCAGAGGAAGCAATCAGCCCCAGCATTTT. This gives the protein CASSLQARGSNQPQHF.

The chain links TRBV4-1 to TRBJ2-1, with a weak D call TRBD2 (6 bases). Germline assignment: CDR1 MGHRA and CDR2 YSYEKL. The CDR3 has 16 residues. Trimming pared 1 base from V and 1 base from J, leaving 11 bases between. The CDR3 protein is CASSQVASVSYNEQFF. The CDR3 DNA follows: TGCGCCAGCAGCCAAGTCGCTAGCGTATCCTACAATGAGCAGTTCTTC.

This clone came up once. The chain uses TRBV5-1 and TRBJ2-1, with 12 bases matching TRBD2. The trim removed 4 bases at V and 5 bases at J, leaving 7 bases unmatched. The length of the CDR3 is 16 residues. The germline V gene encodes CDR1 SGHRS and CDR2 YFSETQ. CDR3 sequence reads: CASSGLAGKLNNEQFF. The CDR3 DNA is TGCGCCAGCAGCGGACTAGCGGGAAAACTGAACAATGAGCAGTTCTTC.

The V gene is TRBV6-5, the J gene TRBJ2-3; no definite D call. The V end lost 2 bases, the J end lost 4 bases, and 7 bases lay between the germline ends. The CDR3 contains 13 residues. Germline CDR1 is MNHEY and CDR2 is SVGAGI. The CDR3 loop reads CASSYVGSDTQYF. DNA of the CDR3: TGTGCCAGCAGTTACGTGGGCTCAGATACGCAGTATTTT.

The V gene is TRBV9, the J gene TRBJ1-1, with unresolved D. This CDR3 has 13 residues. Germline CDR1 and CDR2: SGDLS and YYNGEE. V was pared by 0 bases and J by 1 base, with 4 bases between. This chain's CDR3 is CASSVGPNTEAFF. The CDR3 DNA sequence: TGTGCCAGCAGCGTAGGACCGAACACTGAAGCTTTCTTT. Looking up the rest from reference TRBV9 and TRBJ1-1 gives the full variable domain: DSGVTQTPKHLITATGQRVTLRCSPRSGDLSVYWYQQSLDQGLQFLIQYYNGEERAKGNILERFSAQQFPDLHSELNLSSLELGDSALYFCASSVGPNTEAFFGQGTRLTVV.

The V and J genes are TRBV6-4 and TRBJ2-5; D possibly corresponds to TRBD2 (5 bases). Germline V lookup: CDR1 MRHNA, CDR2 SNTAGT. The CDR3 runs 14 residues. The V end was cut by 4 bases, the J end by 5 bases, with 14 bases between. This CDR3 is CASSVTASGETQYF. The DNA for the CDR3 is TGTGCCAGCAGTGTTACGGCCTCGGGGGAGACCCAGTACTTC.

The chain recombines TRBV19 with TRBJ1-2; D is perhaps TRBD1 (5 bases). Germline V CDR1 and CDR2: LNHDA, SQIVND (reference sequence). The length of the CDR3 is 15 residues. Trimming shortened V by 1 base and J by 6 bases, and 15 bases separated the two germline ends. CDR3 coding DNA: TGTGCCAGTAGTATAGTTTTGGGGGGGTCGGATGGCTACACCTTC. Protein: CASSIVLGGSDGYTF.